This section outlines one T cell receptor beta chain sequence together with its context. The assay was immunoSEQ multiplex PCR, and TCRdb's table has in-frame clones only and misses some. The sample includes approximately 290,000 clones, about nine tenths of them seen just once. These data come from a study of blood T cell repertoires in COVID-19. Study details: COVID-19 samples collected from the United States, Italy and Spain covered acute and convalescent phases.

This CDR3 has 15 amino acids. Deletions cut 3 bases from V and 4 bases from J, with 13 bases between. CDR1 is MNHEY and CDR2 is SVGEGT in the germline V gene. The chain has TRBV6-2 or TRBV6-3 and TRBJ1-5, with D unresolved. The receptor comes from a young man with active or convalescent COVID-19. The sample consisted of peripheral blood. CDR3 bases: TGTGCCAGCAGTTATTCCTTTCGGGGAAATCAGCCCCAGCATTTT. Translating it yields CASSYSFRGNQPQHF.